This T cell receptor beta chain was sequenced during a study of cytomegalovirus exposure and HLA in healthy donors. V shed 3 bases and J shed 7 bases, with 18 bases lying between them. The CDR3 runs to 15 residues. From germline, CDR1 is LNHNV and CDR2 YYDKDF (reference sequence). Broader study findings: Among TCR beta chains, those listed as cytomegalovirus-associated numbered under 200. What a later analysis reportedly showed was that an Asian-associated ancestry cluster had fewer N-insertions than the roughly 670-donor mean.

As for this clone: Its target is not known.

Vbeta (60) and Jbeta (13) primers were used in the PCR. Some clones are missing from TCRdb's copy, which holds only in-frame ones; the method was immunoSEQ multiplex PCR. Altogether about 110,000 clones are present, 15% to 17% being singletons, with the ten largest covering under 2.5%. The clonotype originates from a woman aged 18-29 years in good health and CMV-seronegative. This chain joins TRBV15 and TRBJ1-1; weak D call: TRBD1 (6 bases). Source material: PBMCs. CDR3 sequence reads: CATSRGAPGGGEAFF. The CDR3 DNA sequence: TGTGCCACCAGCAGGGGGGCCCCCGGTGGTGGTGAAGCTTTCTTT. The whole variable domain, filled in from reference TRBV15 and TRBJ1-1, reads DAMVIQNPRYQVTQFGKPVTLSCSQTLNHNVMYWYQQKSSQAPKLLFHYYDKDFNNEADTPDNFQSRRPNTSFCFLDIRSPGLGDTAMYLCATSRGAPGGGEAFFGQGTRLTVV.